These 28 T cell receptor beta chains share one sample of origin, sequenced in a study of shared clonotypes between healthy human individuals. Clones were read by immunoSEQ multiplex PCR, and TCRdb kept only the in-frame ones, dropping some. The sample carries about 2.4 million clones, more than 90% recorded once. Sequences were obtained from naive CD4+ T cells sorted from blood. Indicated subset: CD45RA+ positively selected. These receptors all come from a man younger than 35 in good health.

The chain employs TRBV28 and TRBJ1-5; 7 bases are shared with TRBD1. Germline V gene data show CDR1 as MDHEN and CDR2 as SYDVKM. The CDR3 spans 15 residues. Losses at the gene ends were 6 bases for V and 2 bases for J; bases not matched to a gene: 7. CDR3 sequence: CASSYDRVGNQPQHF. The CDR3 nucleotides are TGTGCCAGCAGCTACGACAGGGTAGGCAATCAGCCCCAGCATTTT.

V gene TRBV6-5 combines with J gene TRBJ2-3; TRBD1 matches 7 bases. CDR3 length: 14 amino acids. Trimming cost V 8 bases and J 1 base; bases outside gene matches: 6. From germline, CDR1 is MNHEY and CDR2 SVGAGI. The CDR3 DNA sequence: TGTGCCAGCTACAGGGGACGAGGCACAGATACGCAGTATTTT. It specifies CASYRGRGTDTQYF.

The rearrangement joins TRBV15 to TRBJ2-1; D is uncertain. The V gene lost 3 bases and the J gene lost 0 bases, with 15 bases spanning the gap. The CDR3 spans 17 residues. The V gene's germline CDR1 is LNHNV and CDR2 YYDKDF (reference sequence). The DNA for the CDR3 is TGTGCCACCAGCAGCTTAGGTGGAACGAGCTCCTACAATGAGCAGTTCTTC. Residues: CATSSLGGTSSYNEQFF.

Comment on this clone: A junction boundary mismatches the germline segment, possibly from a read error. The chain employs TRBV7-7 and TRBJ2-2; D is ambiguous. The CDR3 loop spans 12 amino acids. Per germline, CDR1 SSHAT and CDR2 FNYEAQ (reference sequence). The CDR3 reads CASSAVTGELFF. CDR3 bases: TGTGCTAGCAGCGCGGTCACCGGGGAGCTGTTTTTT.

The chain couples TRBV5-1 to TRBJ2-1; 8 bases map to TRBD2. The CDR3 spans 18 residues. Germline CDR1 and CDR2: SGHRS and YFSETQ. V shed 4 bases and J 2 bases; nucleotides not matched to a gene: 14. The CDR3 sequence: CASSIGTTAGAAYNEQFF. In DNA form, the CDR3 reads TGCGCCAGCAGCATAGGGACCACAGCGGGAGCCGCCTACAATGAGCAGTTCTTC.

The gene calls are TRBV9 and TRBJ2-1, with 13 nucleotides matching TRBD2. J gave up 5 bases and V 0 bases, and 5 bases lay outside the gene matches. The CDR3 contains 17 residues. Germline V gene lookup returns CDR1 SGDLS and CDR2 YYNGEE. This chain's CDR3 is CASSVGRGLAGNNEQFF. The CDR3 region has the DNA TGTGCCAGCAGCGTAGGGAGGGGACTAGCGGGGAACAATGAGCAGTTCTTC.

The gene calls are TRBV4-3 and TRBJ2-5; no firm D call. The germline CDR1 and CDR2 sequences are LGHNA and YSLEER. This CDR3 has 13 amino acids. Between the trimmed V and J ends, which lost 0 bases and 3 bases, there was a span of 5 bases. The CDR3 region is CASSQDMKETQYF. DNA for the CDR3: TGCGCCAGCAGCCAAGATATGAAAGAGACCCAGTACTTC.

The V gene is TRBV4-3, the J gene TRBJ2-6, with a weak D call TRBD2 (5 bases). The CDR3 sequence is 18 residues long. Trimming left V 0 bases short and J 2 bases short, with 14 bases between. The germline gives CDR1 LGHNA, CDR2 YSLEER. The CDR3 sequence: CASSQDGGWTAGANVLTF. The CDR3 DNA reads as TGCGCCAGCAGCCAAGATGGCGGTTGGACTGCTGGGGCCAACGTCCTGACTTTC.

The chain employs TRBV6-1 and TRBJ1-2, with 8 bases that match TRBD1. The CDR3 extends over 13 amino acids. The germline V gene has CDR1 MNHNS and CDR2 SASEGT. J lost 7 bases, V lost 4 bases, and 5 bases had no gene match. The CDR3, as DNA: TGTGCCAGCAGTGCTTGGACAGGGACTGGCTACACCTTC. Its protein product is CASSAWTGTGYTF.

This clone was detected once. J is TRBJ2-2 and V is TRBV10-2; maybe TRBD2 (6 bases). CDR1 is WSHSY and CDR2 is SAAADI in the germline V gene. The length of the CDR3 is 15 residues. The germline V and J ends were trimmed by 3 bases and 5 bases, with 13 bases remaining between them. The CDR3 DNA follows: TGCGCCAGCAGTGACCGGGGAGGAAAAACCGGGGAGCTGTTTTTT. It is translated as CASSDRGGKTGELFF.

The genes are TRBV6-1 and TRBJ1-2; D is undetermined. This CDR3 is 16 amino acids long. CDR1 is MNHNS and CDR2 is SASEGT in the germline V gene. Trimming removed 0 bases at V and 6 bases at J, with 17 bases between. CDR3 DNA sequence: TGTGCCAGCAGTGAAGCGCTTCCTCCATTGGCCCATGGCTACACCTTC. Its protein is CASSEALPPLAHGYTF.

The CDR3 is CASSERSSYNEQFF. The DNA of the CDR3 is TGTGCCAGCAGTGAACGGAGCTCCTACAATGAGCAGTTCTTC. V and J are TRBV2 and TRBJ2-1, with unresolved D. There are 14 residues in the CDR3. Looked up from germline, CDR1 is SNHLY and CDR2 is FYNNEI. V gave up 2 bases and J gave up 0 bases, with 5 bases separating them.

The rearrangement joins TRBV28 to TRBJ1-2; 7 bases line up with TRBD1. Germline lookup yields CDR1 MDHEN and CDR2 SYDVKM. This CDR3 region has 14 residues. Unmatched junction bases numbered 6, after V lost 1 base and J lost 7 bases. DNA of the CDR3: TGTGCCAGCAGTTTATCCGGGACAGTCGGTGGCTACACCTTC. This gives the protein CASSLSGTVGGYTF.

This chain connects TRBV10-1 to TRBJ1-2; D gene uncertain. V lost 8 bases and J 1 base, leaving 11 bases between the germline ends. The CDR3 has 13 amino acids. Germline loops: CDR1 WNHNN, CDR2 SYGVQD (reference sequence). Here the CDR3 DNA reads TGCGCCAGCGAAAAGACGGATAACTATGGCTACACCTTC. Amino acids: CASEKTDNYGYTF.

The chain recombines TRBV9 with TRBJ2-1; 7 nucleotides agree with TRBD2. CDR1 is SGDLS, CDR2 YYNGEE, per germline. This CDR3 contains 15 residues. Trimming removed 4 bases from V and 8 bases from J; junction bases left unmatched: 12. The CDR3 is CASSPSPGLGDEQFF. DNA for the CDR3: TGTGCCAGCAGCCCGAGCCCTGGACTAGGAGATGAGCAGTTCTTC.

The V call is TRBV27, the J call TRBJ2-1, with 14 bases lining up with TRBD2. Germline trimming cut 5 bases from V and 6 bases from J; bases unmatched to any gene: 9. This CDR3 is 17 amino acids long. Germline-derived CDR1 and CDR2 are MNHEY and SMNVEV (reference sequence). CDR3 DNA: TGTGCCAGCAGTCTGACTCACGGGACTAGCGGGAGCAATGAGCAGTTCTTC. Protein: CASSLTHGTSGSNEQFF.

The chain couples TRBV19 to TRBJ1-6; a possible D gene is TRBD1 (5 bases). CDR3 size: 14 residues. Trimming removed 5 bases at V and 7 bases at J, with 12 bases between. Germline CDR1 LNHDA, CDR2 SQIVND (reference sequence). In nucleotides, the CDR3 is TGTGCCAGTAGTCCTCCCCGACAGAATTCACCCCTCCACTTT. Its translation is CASSPPRQNSPLHF.

The chain carries TRBV9 and TRBJ2-7; no firm D call. This CDR3 is 14 amino acids long. The germline V gene has CDR1 SGDLS and CDR2 YYNGEE. The V gene lost 0 bases and the J gene lost 3 bases, with 10 bases spanning the gap. Here the CDR3 reads CASSVGNAGYEQYF. CDR3 DNA sequence: TGTGCCAGCAGCGTAGGAAACGCAGGCTACGAGCAGTACTTC.

A single count supports this clone. The gene calls are TRBV18 and TRBJ1-1; D uncertain. CDR1 and CDR2 (germline): KGHSH, LQKENI. The CDR3 spans 14 residues. The V and J ends lost 2 bases and 0 bases respectively, with 7 bases between them. This CDR3 reads CASSPKHLNTEAFF. In nucleotides, the CDR3 is TGTGCCAGCTCACCAAAGCATCTGAACACTGAAGCTTTCTTT.

This clone has just a few counts. The chain recombines TRBV4-1 with TRBJ2-1; D is undetermined. CDR1 and CDR2 (germline): MGHRA, YSYEKL. V lost 0 bases, J lost 0 bases, and 12 bases lay in between. The CDR3 is made up of 17 amino acids. CDR3 in DNA: TGCGCCAGCAGCCAAGATATATACCGGAGCTCCTACAATGAGCAGTTCTTC. Residues: CASSQDIYRSSYNEQFF.

The chain joins TRBV18 to TRBJ2-7; tentative D call: TRBD2 (6 bases). V lost 4 bases, J lost 1 base, and 14 bases lay in between. CDR3 size: 15 residues. Germline V CDR1 and CDR2: KGHSH, LQKENI. The CDR3 nucleotides are TGTGCCAGCTCACGAGCCGGGACTTTATCCTACGAGCAGTACTTC. This gives the protein CASSRAGTLSYEQYF.

This chain joins TRBV5-6 and TRBJ2-7, with D unclear. In germline, CDR1 is SGHDT, CDR2 YYEEEE. The CDR3 sequence is 15 residues long. Trimming took 0 bases from V and 6 from J, leaving 16 bases between them. In DNA form, the CDR3 reads TGTGCCAGCAGCTTGGGAATCCCAACCTACGGCGAGCAGTACTTC. It yields the protein CASSLGIPTYGEQYF.

The CDR3 DNA follows: TGTGCCAGCAGTGACTCGGTAGTGGGGGATCGGTACGAGCAGTACTTC. Its protein product is CASSDSVVGDRYEQYF. The chain couples TRBV6-4 to TRBJ2-7, with D possibly being TRBD1 or TRBD2 (5 bases each). The V end lost 0 bases, the J end lost 4 bases, and 16 bases lay between the germline ends. This CDR3 is built from 16 residues. CDR1 MRHNA and CDR2 SNTAGT come from the germline V gene.

The V call is TRBV11-2, the J call TRBJ2-5; no clear D. Germline CDR1 reads SGHAT; CDR2 reads FQNNGV. The CDR3 runs to 17 residues. With 2 bases removed from V and 4 bases from J, the gap between germline ends came to 20 bases. CDR3 protein: CASSLLGMLDLRETQYF. The DNA for the CDR3 is TGTGCCAGCAGCTTATTAGGCATGCTGGATTTAAGAGAGACCCAGTACTTC. Combining the CDR3 with reference TRBV11-2 and TRBJ2-5 gives the whole variable domain EAGVAQSPRYKIIEKRQSVAFWCNPISGHATLYWYQQILGQGPKLLIQFQNNGVVDDSQLPKDRFSAERLKGVDSTLKIQPAKLEDSAVYLCASSLLGMLDLRETQYFGPGTRLLVL.

Details on this clone: This sample includes further DNA sequences coding for the same CDR3. The V gene is TRBV18, the J gene TRBJ2-7; the match to TRBD1 covers 8 bases. The ends lost 3 bases at V and 7 bases at J; junction bases unmatched: 8. The CDR3 has 14 amino acids. Germline CDR1 and CDR2: KGHSH and LQKENI. The CDR3 DNA reads TGTGCCAGCTCACCGCCCGGACAGGGTGGTGAGCAGTACTTC. Amino acid sequence: CASSPPGQGGEQYF.

The chain combines TRBV28 with TRBJ1-5; maybe TRBD1 (6 bases). This CDR3 region has 16 residues. The V end lost 5 bases, the J end lost 3 bases, and 17 bases lay between the germline ends. CDR1 MDHEN and CDR2 SYDVKM come from the germline V gene. As DNA, the CDR3 is TGTGCCAGCAGTCCCTCCACAGGGATACTCAATCAGCCCCAGCATTTT. Residues: CASSPSTGILNQPQHF.

This chain links TRBV5-1 with TRBJ1-2, with 7 bases aligning to TRBD1. The junction had 5 bases not matched to a gene; V was cut back by 4 bases and J by 8 bases. This CDR3 has 12 amino acids. CDR1 and CDR2 (germline): SGHRS, YFSETQ. DNA for the CDR3: TGCGCCAGCAGCACACAGGGGCACGGCTACACCTTC. The encoded protein is CASSTQGHGYTF.

The chain couples TRBV28 to TRBJ1-6, with D unclear. The V and J ends lost 5 bases and 6 bases respectively, with 11 bases between them. CDR3 length: 14 amino acids. The germline gives CDR1 MDHEN, CDR2 SYDVKM. CDR3: CASSPHGTNSPLHF. The CDR3 nucleotides are TGTGCCAGCAGTCCGCATGGTACTAATTCACCCCTCCACTTT.